A single T cell receptor (beta chain) is shown here with its context. The CDR3 length is 15 residues. Looked up from germline, CDR1 is MGHRA and CDR2 is YSYEKL. Trimming stripped 1 base from V and 0 bases from J, with 8 bases between. The record originates from a study of T cell changes during pregnancy in multiple sclerosis. TCRdb's table, derived via immunoSEQ multiplex PCR, lists solely in-frame clones and lacks some. The repertoire holds around 36,000 clones, with around nine tenths as singletons. Specimen: CD8+ T cells from peripheral blood mononuclear cells, collected before pregnancy. The J gene is TRBJ2-3, the V gene TRBV4-1, with D possibly matching TRBD2 (5 bases). The sequence came from a female donor with multiple sclerosis, enrolled in a pregnancy study. DNA of the CDR3: TGCGCCAGCAGCCAAGCGCAGCGGAGCACAGATACGCAGTATTTT. Its protein product is CASSQAQRSTDTQYF.